Below, 28 T cell receptor beta chains from the same sample are listed, as sequenced in a study of blood T cell repertoires in COVID-19. Repertoires were generated with immunoSEQ multiplex PCR, while TCRdb's copy carries only in-frame clones and drops some. The sample contains some 71,000 clones, 90% of which appear only once. The sample consisted of peripheral blood. Receptor source: a woman under 30 with acute or convalescent COVID-19.

The chain carries TRBV27 and TRBJ1-2; D perhaps matches TRBD1 (6 bases). V was cut by 4 bases and J by 4 bases, with 25 bases left in between. The CDR3 runs to 18 residues. Germline V gene data show CDR1 as MNHEY and CDR2 as SMNVEV (reference sequence). The CDR3 is CASSSFGTRLDSIYGYTF. The CDR3 DNA is TGTGCCAGCAGTTCTTTCGGGACAAGGCTGGATTCTATCTATGGCTACACCTTC.

The rearrangement links TRBV9 to TRBJ2-3; D not resolved. Germline V gives CDR1 SGDLS, CDR2 YYNGEE. The V end was cut by 0 bases, the J end by 3 bases, with 11 bases between. The CDR3 length is 15 residues. CDR3 DNA sequence: TGTGCCAGCAGCGTAGCCGGCGGAACTACAGATACGCAGTATTTT. Its translation is CASSVAGGTTDTQYF.

V usage is TRBV7-9 and J usage is TRBJ1-1; D may be TRBD1 (6 bases). The V gene lost 4 bases and the J gene lost 5 bases, with 11 bases spanning the gap. This CDR3 has 13 residues. CDR1 and CDR2 from the germline V gene are SEHNR and FQNEAQ (reference sequence). This CDR3 reads CASSSDGQTEAFF. CDR3 DNA sequence: TGTGCCAGCAGCTCCGACGGACAGACTGAAGCTTTCTTT.

The chain combines TRBV29-1 with TRBJ2-1; tentatively, D is TRBD2 (6 bases). Germline V gene data show CDR1 as SQVTM and CDR2 as ANQGSEA. This CDR3 has 17 amino acids. V lost 0 bases, J lost 14 bases, and 29 bases lay in between. In nucleotides, the CDR3 is TGCAGCGTTGAAGATCGAAGGTCGACTACCGGGAGAAGGGAGGAGTTCTTC. Translation: CSVEDRRSTTGRREEFF.

The V gene is TRBV6-2 or TRBV6-3, the J gene TRBJ1-1; D is uncertain. This CDR3 contains 14 residues. Trimming removed 0 bases from V and 1 base from J, with 6 bases in between. Per the germline V gene, CDR1 is MNHEY and CDR2 is SVGEGT. CDR3 in DNA: TGTGCCAGCAGTTACTCCGCAGGGAACACTGAAGCTTTCTTT. This sequence encodes CASSYSAGNTEAFF.

The CDR3 sequence: CATSWQGGVSPLHF. As DNA, the CDR3 is TGTGCCACCTCATGGCAGGGCGGCGTTTCACCCCTCCACTTT. The J gene is TRBJ1-6, the V gene TRBV27; TRBD1 is a possible D gene (5 bases). The CDR3 runs 14 residues. The germline V gene has CDR1 MNHEY and CDR2 SMNVEV (reference sequence). V lost 10 bases to trimming and J lost 9 bases, with 19 bases between them.

The V call is TRBV18, the J call TRBJ2-2, with 7 bases identical to TRBD1. Germline CDR1 and CDR2: KGHSH and LQKENI. The CDR3 sequence is 16 residues long. V was pared by 4 bases and J by 0 bases, with 5 bases of the junction left unmatched. The CDR3 DNA reads TGTGCCAGCTCACTTGGGACAGTATCGAACACCGGGGAGCTGTTTTTT. Its protein is CASSLGTVSNTGELFF.

CDR3 in amino acids: CASSESTLGLEAFF. The CDR3 DNA reads TGCGCCAGCAGTGAGTCGACTCTAGGCCTCGAAGCTTTCTTT. The V gene is TRBV10-2, the J gene TRBJ1-1; D is uncertain. CDR3 length equals 14 residues. Germline CDR1 and CDR2: WSHSY and SAAADI. The V end lost 0 bases, the J end lost 8 bases, and 13 bases lay between the germline ends.

The V gene is TRBV19, the J gene TRBJ1-4, with no clear D. The CDR3 is 16 amino acids. The V gene's germline CDR1 is LNHDA and CDR2 SQIVND (reference sequence). Trimming took 7 bases from V and 3 from J, leaving 18 bases between them. The CDR3 nucleotides are TGTGCCAGTAAAGTGCGCGGGGAAACCTCTAATGAAAAACTGTTTTTT. It codes for CASKVRGETSNEKLFF. Drawing the rest from reference TRBV19 and TRBJ1-4, the complete variable domain is DGGITQSPKYLFRKEGQNVTLSCEQNLNHDAMYWYRQDPGQGLRLIYYSQIVNDFQKGDIAEGYSVSREKKESFPLTVTSAQKNPTAFYLCASKVRGETSNEKLFFGSGTQLSVL.

About this clone: Other DNA sequences in the sample encode the same CDR3. The rearrangement joins TRBV7-2 to TRBJ2-4; possibly TRBD2 for D (5 bases). CDR1 and CDR2 from the germline V gene are SGHTA and FQGNSA. V lost 3 bases and J 0 bases, leaving 12 bases between the germline ends. This CDR3 spans 16 amino acids. The CDR3 sequence is CASSLDTRLAKNIQYF. Here the CDR3 DNA reads TGTGCCAGCAGCTTGGATACTAGACTAGCCAAAAACATTCAGTACTTC.

The rearrangement uses TRBV4-1 and TRBJ1-4; 8 bases line up with TRBD1. This CDR3 is 17 amino acids long. Trimming removed 8 bases from V and 7 bases from J; junction bases left unmatched: 18. Germline V CDR1 and CDR2: MGHRA, YSYEKL. CDR3 in DNA: TGCGCCAGCTCACGAGCAGTGCCGGGACAGGCCGCTGAAAAACTGTTTTTT. Residues: CASSRAVPGQAAEKLFF.

The J gene is TRBJ2-3, the V gene TRBV5-1, with 9 bases identical to TRBD1. The CDR3 is made up of 15 amino acids. After removal of 4 bases from V and 7 bases from J, the junction contained 10 bases not matched to a gene. The germline V gene encodes CDR1 SGHRS and CDR2 YFSETQ. For the CDR3, the DNA is TGCGCCAGCAGCCCAGGACAGGGGTCGAGAAATACGCAGTATTTT. Translated: CASSPGQGSRNTQYF.

The chain recombines TRBV14 with TRBJ1-2, with no clear D. The length of the CDR3 is 12 residues. Germline V gene sequence: CDR1 SGHDN, CDR2 FVKESK. V lost 3 bases to trimming and J lost 5 bases, with 7 bases between them. The CDR3 bases are TGTGCCAGCAGCCAGACGGGTTATGGCTACACCTTC. It specifies CASSQTGYGYTF.

CDR3 DNA sequence: TGTGCCAGCAGAAGGGGGCCTAATGAAAAACTGTTTTTT. This translates into CASRRGPNEKLFF. This chain links TRBV9 with TRBJ1-4, with 7 bases aligning to TRBD1. V gave up 5 bases and J gave up 3 bases; unmatched junction bases: 1. The CDR3 spans 13 residues. CDR1 and CDR2 from the germline V gene are SGDLS and YYNGEE.

V gene TRBV18 combines with J gene TRBJ1-1, with 8 bases lining up with TRBD1. Germline V gene sequence: CDR1 KGHSH, CDR2 LQKENI. The CDR3 totals 15 residues. V shed 6 bases, J shed 1 base, and the junction held 7 bases outside the gene matches. Here the CDR3 reads CASSRRGLQNTEAFF. The DNA of the CDR3 is TGTGCCAGCTCGCGCAGGGGGCTTCAGAACACTGAAGCTTTCTTT.

The genes are TRBV28 and TRBJ1-2, with 8 bases matching TRBD1. Trimming cost V 4 bases and J 3 bases; bases outside gene matches: 7. From germline, CDR1 is MDHEN and CDR2 SYDVKM. The CDR3 spans 15 residues. In nucleotides, the CDR3 is TGTGCCAGCAGTTCGCCTGGACAGGGACACTATGGCTACACCTTC. It codes for CASSSPGQGHYGYTF.

This clone was observed a single time. CDR3 sequence reads: CASNTLTGEKGNEQFF. Here the CDR3 DNA reads TGTGCCAGCAACACCCTGACAGGGGAAAAGGGGAATGAGCAGTTCTTC. V is TRBV5-5 and J is TRBJ2-1; TRBD1 matches 8 bases. This CDR3 has 16 residues. Trimming removed 6 bases from V and 7 bases from J; junction bases left unmatched: 15. Germline V gene sequence: CDR1 SGHKS, CDR2 YYEKEE (reference sequence).

The chain uses TRBV24-1 and TRBJ2-1; 11 bases are a match to TRBD2. The germline V gene has CDR1 KGHDR and CDR2 SFDVKD. CDR3 length equals 16 residues. The J segment lost 1 base and the V segment lost 9 bases, leaving 7 bases of the junction unmatched. DNA for the CDR3: TGTGCCACCCCGGGACTAGCGGAGATATCCTACAATGAGCAGTTCTTC. Encoded protein: CATPGLAEISYNEQFF.

The V gene is TRBV5-1, the J gene TRBJ2-5; 10 nucleotides line up with TRBD2. This CDR3 has 17 amino acids. Germline V CDR1 and CDR2: SGHRS, YFSETQ. V was pared by 0 bases and J by 5 bases, with 10 bases of the junction left unmatched. The CDR3 DNA sequence: TGCGCCAGCAGCTTGGTAGCTAGCGGGGGATCTGACGAGACCCAGTACTTC. It encodes CASSLVASGGSDETQYF.

The chain couples TRBV30 to TRBJ1-1; the D is unclear. CDR1 is GTSNPN, CDR2 SVGIG, per germline (reference sequence). Trimming took off 2 bases at V and 0 bases at J, with 16 bases between the two ends. The CDR3 is 16 residues long. The CDR3 here is CAWSPHFWAMNTEAFF. The CDR3 DNA reads TGTGCCTGGAGTCCCCATTTCTGGGCGATGAACACTGAAGCTTTCTTT. The whole variable domain, remainder taken from reference TRBV30 and TRBJ1-1, is SQTIHQWPATLVQPVGSPLSLECTVEGTSNPNLYWYRQAAGRGLQLLFYSVGIGQISSEVPQNLSASRPQDRQFILSSKKLLLSDSGFYLCAWSPHFWAMNTEAFFGQGTRLTVV.

The chain combines TRBV27 with TRBJ2-1, with 11 bases matching TRBD2. Germline trimming cut 5 bases from V and 0 bases from J; bases unmatched to any gene: 6. The CDR3 has 17 residues. CDR1 MNHEY and CDR2 SMNVEV come from the germline V gene (reference sequence). As DNA, the CDR3 is TGTGCCAGCAGTCGAGGGACTAGCGGTAGCTCCTACAATGAGCAGTTCTTC. Translated: CASSRGTSGSSYNEQFF.

This sequence joins TRBV15 and TRBJ2-7; 9 bases fit TRBD1. This CDR3 has 16 amino acids. V was pared by 0 bases and J by 5 bases, with 8 bases of the junction left unmatched. In germline, CDR1 is LNHNV, CDR2 YYDKDF (reference sequence). CDR3 loop: CATSRDGGQGSNEQYF. The CDR3 coding sequence is TGTGCCACCAGCAGAGATGGGGGACAGGGATCGAACGAGCAGTACTTC.

The chain couples TRBV11-3 to TRBJ2-3; a possible D gene is TRBD1 (5 bases). V was cut by 5 bases and J by 2 bases, with 11 bases left in between. CDR3 length: 14 amino acids. Germline lookup yields CDR1 SGHNT and CDR2 YENEEA. The CDR3 here is CASSPGASTDTQYF. CDR3 in DNA: TGTGCCAGCAGCCCTGGGGCTTCCACAGATACGCAGTATTTT.

This chain uses TRBV28 with TRBJ2-2, with D perhaps TRBD1 (6 bases). V lost 1 base and J lost 6, with 9 bases in between. CDR3 length: 14 amino acids. The germline CDR1 and CDR2 sequences are MDHEN and SYDVKM. The CDR3: CASSLLRGSGELFF. As DNA, the CDR3 is TGTGCCAGCAGTTTATTGAGGGGGTCCGGGGAGCTGTTTTTT.

This sequence joins TRBV24-1 and TRBJ1-1, with D possibly matching TRBD1 (6 bases). The CDR3 is 13 residues long. Germline V gives CDR1 KGHDR, CDR2 SFDVKD. Trimming removed 4 bases from V and 6 bases from J, with 11 bases in between. The CDR3 coding sequence is TGTGCCACCAGTGACCCAAACAGGGCTGAAGCTTTCTTT. Protein product: CATSDPNRAEAFF.

This chain uses TRBV6-2 or TRBV6-3 with TRBJ1-1; D is ambiguous. V was shortened by 2 bases and J by 0 bases, with 16 bases between the two germline ends. Germline V gene sequence: CDR1 MNHEY, CDR2 SVGEGT. The CDR3 extends over 17 amino acids. Here the CDR3 reads CASSYDSRRALNTEAFF. CDR3 bases: TGTGCCAGCAGTTACGATAGCAGGAGGGCCCTGAACACTGAAGCTTTCTTT.

The chain recombines TRBV5-6 with TRBJ1-3; D may be TRBD1 (6 bases). This CDR3 region has 16 residues. CDR1 and CDR2 (germline): SGHDT, YYEEEE. V was trimmed by 4 bases and J by 0 bases, leaving 14 bases between them. The CDR3 DNA reads as TGTGCCAGCAGCCTCGACAGGAAACTCTCTGGAAACACCATATATTTT. Translation: CASSLDRKLSGNTIYF.

The chain joins TRBV5-6 to TRBJ1-1; D is uncertain. V dropped 0 bases and J dropped 9 bases, with 12 bases sitting between them. Germline V gene lookup returns CDR1 SGHDT and CDR2 YYEEEE. This CDR3 comprises 13 residues. Here the CDR3 reads CASSLGRVSQAFF. CDR3 in DNA: TGTGCCAGCAGCTTGGGCCGAGTAAGTCAAGCTTTCTTT.